The T cell receptor (beta chain) under discussion was sequenced for a study of blood T cell repertoires in COVID-19. Study overall: COVID-19 samples collected from the United States, Italy and Spain covered acute and convalescent phases.

Residents of 24 US areas, aged about 18 to 95 years, made up the participants. Participant-reported clinical history was the basis for cohort assignment. Assay used: immunoSEQ multiplex PCR; TCRdb lists only in-frame clones, some missing. In the table there are around 240,000 clones, approximately 83% of which are singletons. This TCR came from a woman aged 50 to 65 who had recovered from COVID-19. The sample taken for sequencing was PBMCs or T cells enriched from blood (not recorded which).

CDR3 sequence reads: CASSSEGVRSPLHF. The DNA of the CDR3 is TGTGCCAGCAGCTCCGAGGGGGTGAGATCACCCCTCCACTTT. The J gene is TRBJ1-6, the V gene TRBV7-9, with a weak D call TRBD1 (6 bases). The germline V and J ends were trimmed by 4 bases and 10 bases, with 14 bases remaining between them. The germline V gene has CDR1 SEHNR and CDR2 FQNEAQ (reference sequence). The CDR3 has 14 amino acids.